A selection of T cell receptor beta chains follows, all from one sample in a study of T cell repertoires in cytomegalovirus infection. TCRdb called the reads again in MiXCR, with one record for every CDR3 protein. Of about 150,000 distinct CDR3 sequences in the sample, 23% were seen once. The sample was PBMCs. The receptors derive from a human donor in good health (CMV status not recorded). Some clones in this sample may be carry-over from other donors' samples. CDR3s include the opening cysteine and the closing phenylalanine or tryptophan. The order of the fields is CDR3 protein, CDR3 DNA, D gene, J gene, clone size, V gene. The D gene is left open where the match is weak. For some rows the clone size is stated as once, few or many, or as a class when expanded; others skip it.

CASSRKNRGPGLSATDTQYF TGTGCCAGCAGCCGCAAAAACAGGGGGCCGGGACTAAGCGCCACAGATACGCAGTATTTT TRBD1 TRBJ2-3 few TRBV5-4
CASSYGRSGGAYEQYF TGTGCCAGCAGCTACGGACGGAGCGGGGGGGCCTACGAGCAGTACTTC TRBD2 TRBJ2-7 many TRBV7-2
CASRLEAFYEQFF TGTGCCAGCAGACTAGAGGCCTTTTATGAGCAGTTCTTC NA TRBJ2-1 NA TRBV28
CASSVGRSSGQANQPQHF TGTGCCAGCAGCGTAGGCCGGAGCTCGGGACAGGCCAATCAGCCCCAGCATTTT TRBD1 TRBJ1-5 NA TRBV9
CASSLKGQPQHF TGTGCCAGCAGCCTAAAGGGACAGCCCCAGCATTTT NA TRBJ1-5 NA TRBV7-9
CAVSGRINEQFF TGTGCCGTAAGCGGGAGGATCAATGAGCAGTTCTTC TRBD2 TRBJ2-1 NA TRBV7-8
CSAIREGRAGELFF TGCAGTGCCATACGGGAGGGCCGGGCCGGGGAGCTGTTTTTT TRBD2 TRBJ2-2 many TRBV20-1
CASSLQGTDGYTF TGTGCCAGCAGCCTCCAGGGTACGGATGGCTACACCTTC NA TRBJ1-2 many TRBV7-2
CSAAGLELYEQYF TGCAGTGCCGCGGGACTAGAGCTATACGAGCAGTACTTC TRBD2 TRBJ2-7 NA TRBV20-1
CASSQSGVQETQYF TGTGCCAGCAGTCAAAGCGGGGTCCAAGAGACCCAGTACTTC TRBD2 TRBJ2-5 once TRBV28
CASKGMRAYEQYF TGTGCCAGCAAAGGGATGAGGGCCTACGAGCAGTACTTC NA TRBJ2-7 NA TRBV6-1
CASSQELAGASYEQYF TGCGCCAGCAGCCAGGAACTAGCGGGAGCATCCTACGAGCAGTACTTC TRBD2 TRBJ2-7 few TRBV4-1
CASSQDSRQRGRAQYF TGCGCCAGCAGCCAAGATAGCCGACAAAGGGGTAGGGCTCAGTACTTC NA TRBJ2-4 NA TRBV4-3
CASSQSTGTHEQYF TGCGCCAGCAGTCAATCGACAGGGACCCACGAGCAGTACTTC TRBD1 TRBJ2-7 few TRBV23-1
CASSTTSPSSGNTIYF TGTGCCAGCAGCACGACAAGTCCCAGCTCTGGAAACACCATATATTTT NA TRBJ1-3 NA TRBV9
CASSLNSEAFF TGTGCCAGCAGTTTAAACAGTGAAGCTTTCTTT NA TRBJ1-1 few TRBV12-3/TRBV12-4
CASSFSGVTDTQYF TGTGCCAGCAGTTTTTCGGGAGTGACAGATACGCAGTATTTT NA TRBJ2-3 few TRBV12-3/TRBV12-4
CASSQLDRVGEAFF TGTGCCAGCAGCCAATTGGACAGGGTCGGTGAAGCTTTCTTT TRBD1 TRBJ1-1 NA TRBV14
CASRSGQYNSPLHF TGTGCCAGCAGATCCGGACAGTATAATTCACCCCTCCACTTT NA TRBJ1-6 few TRBV11-2
CASSLGAGNYGYTF TGTGCCAGCAGTTTAGGGGCGGGGAACTATGGCTACACCTTC NA TRBJ1-2 few TRBV28
CSARDLTNEQYF TGCAGTGCTAGAGATTTGACGAACGAGCAGTACTTC NA TRBJ2-7 few TRBV20-1
CASSYSGLNEQYF TGTGCCAGCAGTTACTCGGGGCTAAACGAGCAGTACTTC NA TRBJ2-7 NA TRBV6-5
CASSSQQGATF TGTGCCAGCAGTTCGCAACAGGGGGCTACCTTC TRBD1 TRBJ1-2 few TRBV12-3/TRBV12-4